Given below is one T cell receptor (beta chain) in context. Assay: immunoSEQ multiplex PCR; the TCRdb copy retains only in-frame clones and omits some. This sample carries 180,000 or so clones, 65% to 85% of them seen once, and the ten largest clones take over 10%. The data were obtained in a study of blood T cell repertoires in COVID-19. Overall study: In each case, the material was cDNA or gDNA derived from T cells, B-cell-depleted T cells, or PBMCs.

Losses at the gene ends were 3 bases for V and 2 bases for J; bases not matched to a gene: 12. The germline gives CDR1 LNHDA, CDR2 SQIVND (reference sequence). The CDR3 extends over 18 amino acids. Material for sequencing was PBMCs or T cells enriched from blood (not recorded which). V is TRBV19 and J is TRBJ1-5, with 8 bases matching TRBD1. The source of this sequence is a woman aged 60-70 years who had recovered from COVID-19. The DNA of the CDR3 is TGTGCCAGTAGTATTTTCCCTTTGGACAGGGTTGGCAATCAGCCCCAGCATTTT. This encodes CASSIFPLDRVGNQPQHF.